Listed below are T cell receptor beta chains from one sample, sequenced in a study of CD8+ T cells in alopecia areata. Data came from immunoSEQ multiplex PCR; TCRdb stores just in-frame clones and leaves some out. The sample records about 190,000 clones, less than 65% being singletons. This material consisted of CD4+ T cells sorted from blood, taken at week 4, from a patient treated with tofacitinib. All receptors derive from a human donor with alopecia areata. The CDR3 runs from the conserved cysteine through the conserved F or W. Fields, in order: V gene, J gene, D gene, clone size, CDR3 DNA, CDR3 protein. A D gene is named only where the DNA matches it firmly. Part of the rows lack a size; the others show once, few, many or a class for expanded clones.

TRBV25-1	TRBJ1-2	TRBD1	-	TGTGCCAGCAGGAGGGGGCGAGGCTATGGCTACACCTTC	CASRRGRGYGYTF
TRBV4-1	TRBJ1-6	-	once	TGCGCCAGCAGCCAAGAAGACAGACAATATAATTCACCCCTCCACTTT	CASSQEDRQYNSPLHF
TRBV7-9	TRBJ2-1	TRBD2	once	TGTGCCAGCAGCCCTACGGGACTAGTTCGCAATGAGCAGTTCTTC	CASSPTGLVRNEQFF
TRBV2	TRBJ2-7	-	few	TGTGCCAGCAGTGGGCAGGGTTGGGAGCAGTACTTC	CASSGQGWEQYF
TRBV5-1	TRBJ1-2	-	-	TGCGCCAGCAGCTTGGAATTGGGGAGGGGCTACACCTTC	CASSLELGRGYTF
TRBV27	TRBJ2-1	TRBD2	-	TGTGCCACTACAAGTGTAGCGGGGGTCCTTGGTGACAATGAGCAGTTCTTC	CATTSVAGVLGDNEQFF
TRBV29-1	TRBJ2-5	TRBD2	-	TGCAGCTTATTACCGGGACTAGCGGGGGTTGAGACCCAGTACTTC	CSLLPGLAGVETQYF
TRBV5-1	TRBJ2-3	-	few	TGCGCCAGCAGCGGGGATAGCACAGATACGCAGTATTTT	CASSGDSTDTQYF
TRBV29-1	TRBJ2-7	-	-	TGCAGCGTTCTAGGGCCGAGGGGCTCCTACGAGCAGTACTTC	CSVLGPRGSYEQYF
TRBV29-1	TRBJ2-3	TRBD2	-	TGCAGCGTTGCCCGACCGGGGGGTAGCACAGATACGCAGTATTTT	CSVARPGGSTDTQYF
TRBV29-1	TRBJ1-2	-	-	TGCAGCGTTGTCCGAGGAGGGGATGGCTACACCTTC	CSVVRGGDGYTF
TRBV7-6	TRBJ2-5	-	-	TGTGCCAGCAGCTTAGGCGGGGTCGAGACCCAGTACTTC	CASSLGGVETQYF
TRBV2	TRBJ2-2	-	-	TGTGCCAGCAGGGGAGGCGGGGAGCTGTTTTTT	CASRGGGELFF
TRBV6-6	TRBJ1-1	-	-	TGTGCCAGCAGTTACTCGACCCACACTGAAGCTTTCTTT	CASSYSTHTEAFF
TRBV10-3	TRBJ2-7	-	-	TGTGCCATCAGTGAGGGGCCGCCGGGGGAGCAGTACTTC	CAISEGPPGEQYF
TRBV4-2	TRBJ2-5	-	-	TGTGCCAGCAGCCAAGATTTAATACGGGGCAGACAAGAGACCCAGTACTTC	CASSQDLIRGRQETQYF
TRBV29-1	TRBJ1-1	-	-	TGCAGCGCCCTCGGGGGGGGAAGCACTGAAGCTTTCTTT	CSALGGGSTEAFF
TRBV4-3	TRBJ1-6	-	-	TGCGCCAGCAGCCAACGACAGACCCTAAATTCACCCCTCCACTTT	CASSQRQTLNSPLHF
TRBV27	TRBJ2-7	-	-	TGTGCCAGCAGCCTAACCCCCTACGAGCAGTACTTC	CASSLTPYEQYF
TRBV30	TRBJ1-2	-	-	TGTGCCTGGAGATTAGGGCATGGCTACACCTTC	CAWRLGHGYTF
TRBV2	TRBJ1-2	TRBD1	-	TGTGCCGCAATGGGTTGGGACAGGGTCCATGGCTACACCTTC	CAAMGWDRVHGYTF
TRBV4-2	TRBJ2-3	TRBD2	-	TGTGCCAGCAGCCAAGCCCGGGGGGGGGACACAGATACGCAGTATTTT	CASSQARGGDTDTQYF
TRBV7-2	TRBJ2-7	TRBD1	-	TGTGCCAGCAGTCCTAGGTGGGGACAGGGATACGAGCAGTACTTC	CASSPRWGQGYEQYF
TRBV20-1	TRBJ1-4	-	-	TGCAGTGCTAGGTTTAGTGAAAAACTGTTTTTT	CSARFSEKLFF
TRBV19	TRBJ1-2	TRBD1	once	TGTGCCAGTAGTACCACGGACAGGGGCCACGATGGCTACACCTTC	CASSTTDRGHDGYTF
TRBV6-5	TRBJ2-2	-	few	TGTGCCAGCAGTTACGTGGAGACGGGGAACACCGGGGAGCTGTTTTTT	CASSYVETGNTGELFF
TRBV29-1	TRBJ2-6	-	-	TGCAGCGTTAAAACAGGTTCTGGGGCCAACGTCCTGACTTTC	CSVKTGSGANVLTF
TRBV7-2	TRBJ2-3	TRBD2	-	TGTGCCAGCACCCAGGTCGGCGGGGGGACAGATACGCAGTATTTT	CASTQVGGGTDTQYF
TRBV29-1	TRBJ2-4	TRBD2	-	TGCAGCGTTGTACTAGCGGGGGGAAACATTCAGTACTTC	CSVVLAGGNIQYF
TRBV6-5	TRBJ1-6	-	few	TGTGCCAGCAGTTACTCAGGATTTGGGTCACCCCTCCACTTT	CASSYSGFGSPLHF
TRBV30	TRBJ2-5	-	few	TGTGCCTCGCAGACAGCAGAGACCCAGTACTTC	CASQTAETQYF
TRBV5-1	TRBJ1-1	-	few	TGCGCCAGCAAGGAGGTTCCGATGAACACTGAAGCTTTCTTT	CASKEVPMNTEAFF
TRBV6-1	TRBJ2-7	-	-	TGTGCCAGCAGTGAACCCGGGGTTTCCTACGAGCAGTACTTC	CASSEPGVSYEQYF
TRBV5-1	TRBJ2-2	-	few	TGCGCCAGCAGCTTGGAGTCACCCACCGGGGAGCTGTTTTTT	CASSLESPTGELFF
TRBV29-1	TRBJ1-4	TRBD1	-	TGCAGCGCGACGGGCGGGACAGGGGGTGAAAAACTGTTTTTT	CSATGGTGGEKLFF
TRBV30	TRBJ1-5	-	-	TGTGCCTGGAGCGACAGCAATCAGCCCCAGCATTTT	CAWSDSNQPQHF
TRBV5-1	TRBJ2-1	TRBD2	-	TGCGCCAGCAGCCCCGCCGGGAGGGTAGTCCATGAGCAGTTCTTC	CASSPAGRVVHEQFF
TRBV7-9	TRBJ1-1	-	few	TGTGCCAGCAGCTTGAAAGTTGAAGCTTTCTTT	CASSLKVEAFF
TRBV6-1	TRBJ1-5	-	few	TGTGCCAGCAGTGGAGATTTTCAGCCCCAGCATTTT	CASSGDFQPQHF
TRBV6-6	TRBJ2-7	-	-	TGTGCCAGCAGTAACCCCGACGGCGTCCAGTACTTC	CASSNPDGVQYF
TRBV7-9	TRBJ1-2	-	-	TGTGCCAGCAGCTCGATCGGGACAAGTATCCCCTACACCTTC	CASSSIGTSIPYTF
TRBV30	TRBJ2-2	-	-	TGTGCCTGGAGTGCCAGGTGGGGCGGGGAGCTGTTTTTT	CAWSARWGGELFF
TRBV7-2	TRBJ2-5	-	once	TGTGCCAGCAGCTTAGTTGGAGGGTTCCCAAGAGAGACCCAGTACTTC	CASSLVGGFPRETQYF
TRBV7-6	TRBJ2-7	-	-	TGTGCCAGCAGCGCACGGGACACCTCCGAGCAGTACTTC	CASSARDTSEQYF
TRBV5-1	TRBJ2-5	-	-	TGCGCCAGCAGCTTGGACGACCAAGAGACCCAGTACTTC	CASSLDDQETQYF
TRBV29-1	TRBJ2-3	TRBD2	-	TGCAGCGCAGGACTAGCGGGGGCAACAGATACGCAGTATTTT	CSAGLAGATDTQYF
TRBV6-5	TRBJ2-7	-	-	TGTGCCAGCAGTTACGTAATAGGGCACGGCGAGCAGTACTTC	CASSYVIGHGEQYF
TRBV25-1	TRBJ2-7	-	-	TGTGCCAGCAGTGTAGACGCGGTGCACGAGCAGTACTTC	CASSVDAVHEQYF
TRBV14	TRBJ2-7	TRBD1	few	TGTGCCAGCAGCCGAGACAGGGGCCCATCCTACGAGCAGTACTTC	CASSRDRGPSYEQYF
TRBV30	TRBJ2-1	TRBD1	-	TGTGCCTGGAGTGCGGGACAGGGATTTGATGAGCAGTTCTTC	CAWSAGQGFDEQFF
TRBV20-1	TRBJ2-5	-	-	TGCAGTGCAGACAGGTTGGGGACCCAGTACTTC	CSADRLGTQYF
TRBV7-8	TRBJ2-1	TRBD2	once	TGTGCCAGCAGCCGAGGAGGGCGGGGGGGCAGTGATGAGCAGTTCTTC	CASSRGGRGGSDEQFF
TRBV27	TRBJ1-4	-	-	TGTGCCAGCAGCCCATCGCCGGCGGGGGCGGGGGAAAAACTGTTTTTT	CASSPSPAGAGEKLFF
TRBV5-1	TRBJ2-4	-	-	TGCGCCAGCAGCTTGGGGGACTCAGGCTCAAACATTCAGTACTTC	CASSLGDSGSNIQYF